These 22 T cell receptor beta chains came from one sample sequenced in a study of blood T cell repertoires in COVID-19. Sequencing used immunoSEQ multiplex PCR; TCRdb keeps in-frame clones, though not all of them. The sample holds around 370,000 clones, 88% seen once. Sample: peripheral blood. The source is a woman between 70 and 85 years old with COVID-19, enrolled during active disease.

The chain carries TRBV7-2 and TRBJ1-1, with no clear D. This CDR3 contains 15 residues. Trimming shortened V by 3 bases and J by 3 bases, and 14 bases separated the two germline ends. Per germline, CDR1 SGHTA and CDR2 FQGNSA. CDR3 sequence reads: CASSFRHPWDTEAFF. The CDR3 DNA reads as TGTGCCAGCAGCTTCCGACACCCATGGGACACTGAAGCTTTCTTT.

The chain combines TRBV1 with TRBJ1-5. TRBV1 is a documented pseudogene. This CDR3 has 14 amino acids. CDR3 nucleotides: TGCACCAGCAGCCAAGATGGGGGGTTTCAGCCCCAGCATTTT. Its protein is CTSSQDGGFQPQHF.

V and J are TRBV11-2 and TRBJ1-6, with a tentative D call TRBD1 (6 bases). The V gene lost 3 bases and the J gene lost 4 bases, with 13 bases spanning the gap. Germline V gene data show CDR1 as SGHAT and CDR2 as FQNNGV. The CDR3 consists of 16 residues. The CDR3 bases are TGTGCCAGCAGCTTGGCTCGGACAGATTATAATTCACCCCTCCACTTT. This translates into CASSLARTDYNSPLHF.

The chain joins TRBV5-4 to TRBJ2-5; the D gene is possibly TRBD2 (6 bases). Trimming removed 1 base from V and 7 bases from J, with 14 bases in between. The CDR3 loop spans 14 amino acids. CDR1 is SGHNT and CDR2 is YYREEE in the germline V gene (reference sequence). The CDR3 DNA follows: TGTGCCAGCAGCTTGCCGGAGGGGCCCGGGACCCAGTACTTC. This sequence encodes CASSLPEGPGTQYF.

This chain links TRBV2 with TRBJ1-2; 10 nucleotides align to TRBD1. The ends lost 8 bases at V and 0 bases at J; junction bases unmatched: 0. The CDR3 runs to 13 residues. Germline V gene sequence: CDR1 SNHLY, CDR2 FYNNEI. The CDR3 DNA reads TGTGCCAGCGGGACAGGGGCTAACTATGGCTACACCTTC. It yields the protein CASGTGANYGYTF.

The chain combines TRBV6-6 with TRBJ1-3; a weak D match, TRBD1 (6 bases). Germline CDR1 and CDR2: MNHNY and SVGAGI (reference sequence). V lost 0 bases and J lost 2, with 11 bases in between. This CDR3 has 16 amino acids. The CDR3 DNA follows: TGTGCCAGCAGTTACTCGACGGGGGGCACTGGAAACACCATATATTTT. It codes for CASSYSTGGTGNTIYF.

This clone has just a few counts. V gene TRBV28 combines with J gene TRBJ1-3, with D possibly matching TRBD1 (5 bases). V was pared by 5 bases and J by 4 bases, with 18 bases between. Germline CDR1 and CDR2: MDHEN and SYDVKM. CDR3 size: 16 residues. The CDR3 DNA reads TGTGCCAGCAGTCCGGTCGGGGGGTTAGGCGGAAACACCATATATTTT. It encodes CASSPVGGLGGNTIYF.

The V gene is TRBV12-5, the J gene TRBJ2-3, with D perhaps TRBD1 (6 bases). Trimming stripped 1 base from V and 3 bases from J, with 17 bases between. The length of the CDR3 is 17 residues. In germline, CDR1 is LGHNT, CDR2 FRNRAP. The CDR3 sequence is CASGLAVQGEVTDTQYF. In DNA form, the CDR3 reads TGTGCTAGTGGTTTGGCGGTACAGGGCGAGGTAACAGATACGCAGTATTTT.

The chain is built from TRBV9 and TRBJ2-7; 11 bases are shared with TRBD1. Germline lookup yields CDR1 SGDLS and CDR2 YYNGEE. V was pared by 4 bases and J by 7 bases, with 4 bases of the junction left unmatched. CDR3 length: 13 residues. The CDR3 DNA sequence: TGTGCCAGCAGCTTCGGACAGGGGGCTGAGCAGTACTTC. Protein product: CASSFGQGAEQYF.

The chain combines TRBV7-8 with TRBJ1-6; D gene unclear. Per germline, CDR1 SGHVS and CDR2 FQNEAQ. Trimming removed 1 base from V and 6 bases from J, with 13 bases in between. The CDR3 is 16 amino acids. This CDR3 is CASSLGVSGPNSPLHF. CDR3 nucleotide sequence: TGTGCCAGCAGCTTAGGCGTCTCGGGTCCTAATTCACCCCTCCACTTT.

The sample holds a few counts of this clone. This chain links TRBV3-1 (or the pseudogene TRBV3-2) with TRBJ2-7, with 7 positions matching TRBD1. V shed 4 bases and J 3 bases; nucleotides not matched to a gene: 9. Germline lookup yields CDR1 LGHDT and CDR2 YNNKEL (reference sequence). This CDR3 is built from 15 residues. The chain's CDR3 is CASSLWGQNNYEQYF. The CDR3 DNA sequence: TGTGCCAGCAGCCTTTGGGGACAGAATAACTACGAGCAGTACTTC.

The chain uses TRBV6-2 or TRBV6-3 and TRBJ2-5, with D uncertain. The CDR3 spans 11 residues. Deletions cut 4 bases from V and 4 bases from J, with 4 bases between. Germline CDR1 MNHEY, CDR2 SVGEGT. The CDR3 here is CASSSRETQYF. CDR3 DNA: TGTGCCAGCAGTTCCCGAGAGACCCAGTACTTC.

The chain has TRBV20-1 and TRBJ1-2, with 7 bases identical to TRBD1. Trimming took 5 bases from V and 7 from J; bases not matched to a gene: 4. Germline lookup yields CDR1 DFQATT and CDR2 SNEGSKA (reference sequence). The CDR3 is 11 residues long. The CDR3 DNA follows: TGCAGTGCTGGGAACAGGGGTGGCTACACCTTC. It translates to CSAGNRGGYTF.

The chain uses TRBV7-2 and TRBJ1-1; D unclear. Deletions cut 4 bases from V and 3 bases from J, with 3 bases between. Per the germline V gene, CDR1 is SGHTA and CDR2 is FQGNSA. The CDR3 runs to 11 residues. DNA for the CDR3: TGTGCCAGCAGCTCCTACACTGAAGCTTTCTTT. Its protein is CASSSYTEAFF. Supplemented by reference TRBV7-2 and TRBJ1-1, the full variable domain reads GAGVSQSPSNKVTEKGKDVELRCDPISGHTALYWYRQSLGQGLEFLIYFQGNSAPDKSGLPSDRFSAERTGGSVSTLTIQRTQQEDSAVYLCASSSYTEAFFGQGTRLTVV.

CDR3 DNA sequence: TGTGCCAGCAGCCCCGGGACTATTAGCACAGATACGCAGTATTTT. Amino acid sequence: CASSPGTISTDTQYF. J is TRBJ2-3 and V is TRBV7-2, with 7 bases that match TRBD2. The germline CDR1 and CDR2 sequences are SGHTA and FQGNSA. The trim removed 5 bases at V and 0 bases at J, leaving 5 bases unmatched. There are 15 residues in the CDR3.

This clone is medium-sized (0.01 to 0.1%). The gene calls are TRBV30 and TRBJ1-1; 8 bases are a match to TRBD1. The CDR3 totals 12 residues. Germline V gene data show CDR1 as GTSNPN and CDR2 as SVGIG (reference sequence). Trimming removed 5 bases from V and 4 bases from J; junction bases left unmatched: 3. The CDR3 nucleotides are TGTGCCTGGGGACAGGGAGGCACTGAAGCTTTCTTT. The encoded protein is CAWGQGGTEAFF.

The chain employs TRBV9 and TRBJ1-2; maybe TRBD1 (6 bases). The ends were cut back, 5 bases at V and 4 bases at J, with 12 bases in the middle. Germline V gives CDR1 SGDLS, CDR2 YYNGEE. This CDR3 has 13 amino acids. CDR3 in amino acids: CASRSRDTYGYTF. CDR3 sequence (DNA): TGTGCCAGCAGGTCTCGGGACACCTATGGCTACACCTTC. Looking up the rest from reference TRBV9 and TRBJ1-2 gives the full variable domain: DSGVTQTPKHLITATGQRVTLRCSPRSGDLSVYWYQQSLDQGLQFLIQYYNGEERAKGNILERFSAQQFPDLHSELNLSSLELGDSALYFCASRSRDTYGYTFGSGTRLTVV.

The V gene is TRBV7-9, the J gene TRBJ2-7; D uncertain. Germline lookup yields CDR1 SEHNR and CDR2 FQNEAQ (reference sequence). V was pared by 4 bases and J by 3 bases, with 16 bases between. The CDR3 covers 15 residues. CDR3 region: CASSSRYSLGYEQYF. In nucleotides, the CDR3 is TGTGCCAGCAGCTCAAGGTACAGCTTAGGCTACGAGCAGTACTTC.

V is TRBV27 and J is TRBJ2-3, with a possible D match to TRBD2 (5 bases). The CDR3 covers 13 residues. The V gene lost 3 bases and the J gene lost 3 bases, with 7 bases spanning the gap. Germline V gene lookup returns CDR1 MNHEY and CDR2 SMNVEV (reference sequence). The CDR3 DNA follows: TGTGCCAGCAGTTTCGGGGAAACAGATACGCAGTATTTT. It yields the protein CASSFGETDTQYF.

The chain links TRBV7-9 to TRBJ2-3, with D perhaps TRBD1 (6 bases). Germline V gene sequence: CDR1 SEHNR, CDR2 FQNEAQ (reference sequence). This CDR3 spans 14 amino acids. Trimming pared 0 bases from V and 7 bases from J, leaving 11 bases between. The CDR3 loop is CASSLASGANTQYF. CDR3 in DNA: TGTGCCAGCAGCTTAGCGTCAGGGGCGAATACGCAGTATTTT.

The rearrangement uses TRBV6-6 and TRBJ1-4; TRBD1 matches 8 bases. Germline V gene sequence: CDR1 MNHNY, CDR2 SVGAGI (reference sequence). The junction had 10 bases not matched to a gene; V was cut back by 5 bases and J by 8 bases. The CDR3 runs to 15 residues. Here the CDR3 reads CASSRLTGVAEKLFF. CDR3 nucleotide sequence: TGTGCCAGCAGTCGGCTGACAGGGGTAGCGGAAAAACTGTTTTTT.

V and J are TRBV29-1 and TRBJ1-1; 9 positions agree with TRBD1. The CDR3 sequence is 12 residues long. With V trimmed by 7 bases and J by 7 bases, 7 bases remained unmatched. Looked up from germline, CDR1 is SQVTM and CDR2 is ANQGSEA. The CDR3: CSGDRGNGEAFF. CDR3 bases: TGCAGCGGAGACAGGGGGAACGGTGAAGCTTTCTTT.